This TCR beta chain was profiled in a study of cytomegalovirus exposure and HLA in healthy donors. Primers: 60 Vbeta forward and 13 Jbeta reverse. TCRdb keeps only in-frame clones here, not all; method: immunoSEQ multiplex PCR. This sample has 130,000 to 150,000 clones; about 73% occur once, and the top ten carry approximately 2.9%. About this clone: The same CDR3 arises from other DNA sequences in this sample as well.

This TCR was recovered from a middle-aged man in good health and CMV-seropositive. Sequenced sample: PBMCs.

The CDR3 DNA reads as TGTGCCAGCAGCTTGGGGCTAGCGGCTTCCTACGAGCAGTACTTC. As protein: CASSLGLAASYEQYF. The J gene is TRBJ2-7, the V gene TRBV5-4; 7 bases agree with TRBD2. Trimming at V came to 0 bases and at J to 1 base, leaving 4 bases not matched to a gene. The CDR3 runs to 15 residues. The germline CDR1 and CDR2 sequences are SGHNT and YYREEE (reference sequence).